The rows below give T cell receptor beta chains drawn from one sample of a study of blood T cell repertoires in COVID-19. The data were produced by immunoSEQ multiplex PCR, yet TCRdb's version contains in-frame clones alone and is incomplete. Altogether hundreds of thousands of clones are present, roughly 87% being singletons, with the ten largest covering roughly 2.1%. Material: peripheral blood. These receptors were obtained from a man between 18 and 35 years old with active or convalescent COVID-19. Both conserved end residues are part of each CDR3. The D gene is left open where the match is weak. Size is omitted from some rows. Given values are once, few, many or a class for expanded clones.

-	-	TRBV19	TRBJ1-1	TGTGCCAGTAGTCTGACCCCAGGGTCCACTGAAGCTTTCTTT	CASSLTPGSTEAFF
-	-	TRBV3-1/TRBV3-2	TRBJ2-3	TGTGCCAGCACCATGGCGGGGGCCCGCACAGATACGCAGTATTTT	CASTMAGARTDTQYF
-	-	TRBV12-3/TRBV12-4	TRBJ1-2	TGTGCCAGCAGCCCTAAGGGGAACTATGGCTACACCTTC	CASSPKGNYGYTF
-	-	TRBV19	TRBJ2-2	TGTGCCAGTAGTACCCCCAGGGGTAGATACACCGGGGAGCTGTTTTTT	CASSTPRGRYTGELFF
-	-	TRBV28	TRBJ2-1	TGTGCCAGCAGTTCCCTTCCCCAAACAAGCTCCTACAATGAGCAGTTCTTC	CASSSLPQTSSYNEQFF
-	-	TRBV7-9	TRBJ2-5	TGTGCCAGCAGCTTACGTCCGGTAGAGACCCAGTACTTC	CASSLRPVETQYF
-	-	TRBV28	TRBJ1-5	TGTGCCAGCAGTTCTCCGACGGGGGGCTTAAATCAGCCCCAGCATTTT	CASSSPTGGLNQPQHF
-	TRBD2	TRBV7-8	TRBJ2-1	TGTGCCAGCACCTGGACTAGCGGGAGGCCACTCTCCTACAATGAGCAGTTCTTC	CASTWTSGRPLSYNEQFF
-	TRBD2	TRBV7-8	TRBJ2-3	TGTGCCAGTTGCGAAGCGGGAGGGCCCCCAGATACGCAGTATTTT	CASCEAGGPPDTQYF
-	TRBD1	TRBV28	TRBJ2-5	TGTGCCAGCAGTTTCACAGGGGTTAGGGTTATACAAGAGACCCAGTACTTC	CASSFTGVRVIQETQYF
-	-	TRBV5-5	TRBJ1-2	TGTGCCAGCAGCTTGGACAGTTCATATGGCTACACCTTC	CASSLDSSYGYTF
-	-	TRBV18	TRBJ2-3	TGTGCCAGCTCACCCGCGGTAGTGTCCGATACGCAGTATTTT	CASSPAVVSDTQYF
-	TRBD1	TRBV19	TRBJ1-6	TGTGCCAGCCGAGACAGGGGGCGTCGATCACCCCTCCACTTT	CASRDRGRRSPLHF
-	TRBD2	TRBV19	TRBJ2-7	TGTGCCAGTAGTCCCGGGACTAGCGGAGACGGTCTTAACTACGAGCAGTACTTC	CASSPGTSGDGLNYEQYF
-	TRBD2	TRBV5-6	TRBJ2-7	TGTGCCAGCAGCCCCCTAGCGGGAGTCGGCGAGCAGTACTTC	CASSPLAGVGEQYF
-	TRBD1	TRBV7-9	TRBJ2-5	TGTGCCAGCAGCGCCACGACAGGGGAAGAGACCCAGTACTTC	CASSATTGEETQYF
-	TRBD1	TRBV7-8	TRBJ1-5	TGTGCCAGCAGCCCGACAGGGAGCAATCAGCCCCAGCATTTT	CASSPTGSNQPQHF
once	-	TRBV2	TRBJ2-5	TGTGCCAGCAGTCCCTCTCCCGGGCGAGCGGTGCACTTC	CASSPSPGRAVHF
-	-	TRBV18	TRBJ2-3	TGTGCCAGCTCCCAAGCCGCGGGACGCACAGATACGCAGTATTTT	CASSQAAGRTDTQYF
-	TRBD1	TRBV25-1	TRBJ2-5	TGTGCCAGCAGTGCTCTAGGGGGCGCGGAGACCCAGTACTTC	CASSALGGAETQYF
-	TRBD1	TRBV4-2	TRBJ1-2	TGTGCCAGCAGCCAAGATCCCCAGGGGGTCTATGGCTACACCTTC	CASSQDPQGVYGYTF
-	-	TRBV9	TRBJ1-3	TGTGCCAGCAGCGTAGTGGGGGGGAGAGAAAACACCATATATTTT	CASSVVGGRENTIYF
-	TRBD2	TRBV7-7	TRBJ2-5	TGTGCCAGCAGCTCGGGACTAGGAGGGGAGACCCAGTACTTC	CASSSGLGGETQYF
-	-	TRBV9	TRBJ1-1	TGTGCCAGCAGCGATCAACAGGCTGGGGGGACTGAAGCTTTCTTT	CASSDQQAGGTEAFF
-	-	TRBV15	TRBJ2-5	TGTGCCACCAGCGTTGATCGAGGGACACCGAGTACATTACAAGAGACCCAGTACTTC	CATSVDRGTPSTLQETQYF
-	TRBD1	TRBV5-6	TRBJ2-7	TGTGCCAGCAGCCCCTGGGACAGGGGTCTCCCCTACGAGCAGTACTTC	CASSPWDRGLPYEQYF
-	-	TRBV15	TRBJ1-1	TGTGCCACCAGCAGTAAAAGTACAGGGAACACTGAAGCTTTCTTT	CATSSKSTGNTEAFF